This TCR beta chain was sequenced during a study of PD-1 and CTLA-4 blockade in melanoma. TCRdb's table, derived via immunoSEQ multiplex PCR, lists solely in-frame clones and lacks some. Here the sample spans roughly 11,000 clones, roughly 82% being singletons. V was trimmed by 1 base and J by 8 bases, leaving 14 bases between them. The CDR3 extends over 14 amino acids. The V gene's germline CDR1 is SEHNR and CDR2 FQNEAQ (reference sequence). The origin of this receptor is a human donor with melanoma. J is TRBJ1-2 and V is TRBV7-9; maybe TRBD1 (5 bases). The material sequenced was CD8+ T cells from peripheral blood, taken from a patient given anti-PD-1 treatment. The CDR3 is CASSLGAGRSGYTF. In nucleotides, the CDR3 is TGTGCCAGCAGCTTAGGGGCAGGGAGGAGCGGCTACACCTTC.